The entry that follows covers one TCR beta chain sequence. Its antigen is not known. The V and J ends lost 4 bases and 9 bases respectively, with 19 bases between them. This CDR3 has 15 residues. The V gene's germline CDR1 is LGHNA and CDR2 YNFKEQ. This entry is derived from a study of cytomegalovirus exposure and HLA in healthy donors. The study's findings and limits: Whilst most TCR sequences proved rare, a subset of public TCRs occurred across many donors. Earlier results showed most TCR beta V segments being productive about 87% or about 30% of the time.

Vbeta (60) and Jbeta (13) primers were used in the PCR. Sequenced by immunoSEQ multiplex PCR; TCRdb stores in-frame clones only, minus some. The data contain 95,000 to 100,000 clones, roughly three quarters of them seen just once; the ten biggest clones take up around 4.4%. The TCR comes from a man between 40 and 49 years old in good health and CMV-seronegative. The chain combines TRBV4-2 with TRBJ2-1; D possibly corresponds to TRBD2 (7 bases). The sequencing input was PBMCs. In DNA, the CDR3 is TGTGCCAGCAGCCTATTCGAGGGGGGGCTGGGTGAGCAGTTCTTC. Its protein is CASSLFEGGLGEQFF.